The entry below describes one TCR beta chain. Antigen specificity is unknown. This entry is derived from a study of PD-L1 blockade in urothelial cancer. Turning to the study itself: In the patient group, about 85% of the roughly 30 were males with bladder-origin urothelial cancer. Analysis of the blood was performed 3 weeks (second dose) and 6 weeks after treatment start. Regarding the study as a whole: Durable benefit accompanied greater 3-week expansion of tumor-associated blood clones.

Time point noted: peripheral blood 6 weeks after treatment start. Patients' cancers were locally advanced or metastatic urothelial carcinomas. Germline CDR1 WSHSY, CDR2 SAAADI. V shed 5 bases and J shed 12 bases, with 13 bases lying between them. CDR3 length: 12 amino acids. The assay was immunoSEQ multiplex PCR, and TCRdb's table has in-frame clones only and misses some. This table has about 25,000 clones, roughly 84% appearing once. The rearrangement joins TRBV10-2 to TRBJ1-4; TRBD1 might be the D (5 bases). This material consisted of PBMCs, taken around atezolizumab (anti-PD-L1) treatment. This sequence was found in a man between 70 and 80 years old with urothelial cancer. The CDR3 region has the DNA TGCGCCAGCAGTACCACAGGAATCGAACTGTTTTTT. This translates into CASSTTGIELFF.